Listed here is a single TCR beta chain. Its antigen remains undetermined. Base qualities are missing; no much larger clone stands one base away. The CDR3 holds 13 amino acids from the cysteine to the phenylalanine. The only DNA kept is the CDR3, 39 bases in frame from the first base. In the germline V gene, CDR1 corresponds to SQVTM and CDR2 to ANQGSEA. Trimmed from V: 6 bases; trimmed from J: 6 bases; junction bases lacking a gene match: 5. The data originate from a study of blood T cell repertoires in COVID-19 (dated by TCRdb to 2018 to 2020). Some background on the complete study: Collaborator samples came from the United States, Italy and Spain and covered acute and convalescent phases of COVID-19. The material from the prospective study consisted of cDNA or gDNA derived from T cells, B-cell-depleted T cells, or PBMCs. Deeply sampled blood TCRbeta repertoires from subjects exposed to, actively infected with, or recovered from COVID-19 were included in the dataset. A freely available public database, intended as a resource for researchers studying the immune response to SARS-CoV-2, is where the repertoires were released. The samples were drawn from the first 160 participants of the ongoing ImmuneRACE study and from some 1,300 subjects provided by 6 global collaborators. Sample metadata almost always included a de-identified subject ID, COVID-19 status, age in years and sex. Where available, HLA class I and class II types were taken from metadata supplied by the sample provider and were not determined by assay-based typing. What the study reported, not specific to this receptor: The quantity of clinical and demographic metadata differed by source and by participant and was supplied without curation.

TCRbeta CDR3 regions were amplified from genomic DNA using the immunoSEQ Assay, a bias-controlled multiplex PCR. For the original study's pipeline: The number of nucleated cells in each sample was estimated from the amplification of reference gene primers within the assay. To quantify the absolute abundance of each unique TCRbeta CDR3 rearrangement, sequence reads were collapsed and filtered. For each sample, productive Simpson clonality was calculated as the square root of Simpson's diversity index over productive rearrangements. Here the immuneACCESS table is served through TCRdb, limited to in-frame sequences with V and J called. Missing clones are a known gap in these copies; in checked studies unresolved V genes cover under half, and the rest lacks a known reason. V, J and clone size are taken as reported in that table, and D and trimming were inferred from the DNA itself. For this sample there are around 140,000 clones; 76% appear just once. 4.5% of the sample is held by the ten biggest clonotypes.

The collaborating institutions used their own protocols to collect whole blood in K2EDTA tubes. For TCRbeta analysis, collaborator samples were shipped as frozen whole blood, as isolated PBMCs, or as DNA extracted from either sample type. The chain couples TRBV29-1 to TRBJ2-5; 12 bases in the junction line up with TRBD2. The receptor was derived from a woman aged 80 or older with active or convalescent COVID-19. Specimen: peripheral blood. In nucleotides, the sequence is TGCAGCGTCTCTAGCGGGGGGGGAAAGACCCAGTACTTC. This codes for CSVSSGGGKTQYF.